Listed below are T cell receptor beta chains from one sample, sequenced in a study of vaccination and CD4 T cells after COVID-19. These receptors lack a known antigen. MiXCR was run by TCRdb on the PCR reads, yielding one entry per CDR3 protein. The sample yields 10,000 or so distinct CDR3 sequences, about half seen once. Sequencing input: CD4+ T cells from blood, cultured in vitro. Source of these receptors: a human donor who had recovered from COVID-19. The CDR3 runs from the conserved cysteine through the conserved F or W. The D gene is left open where the match is weak. Clone size is not always given. Where it is, it says once, few, many or a class for expanded clones.

TRBV11-2	TRBJ1-1	NA	NA	CASSSLAGITEAFF	TGTGCCAGCAGCTCCCTGGCAGGGATAACTGAAGCTTTCTTT
TRBV6-1	TRBJ2-2	NA	NA	CASTYDRLPNTGELFF	TGTGCCAGCACCTATGACAGATTACCGAACACCGGGGAGCTGTTTTTT
TRBV5-1	TRBJ2-3	NA	NA	CASSVSTDTQYF	TGCGCCAGCTCGGTTAGCACAGATACGCAGTATTTT
TRBV6-5	TRBJ1-1	NA	medium-sized	CASSYSMGTGGTEAFF	TGTGCCAGCAGTTACTCGATGGGTACAGGAGGTACTGAAGCTTTCTTT
TRBV20-1	TRBJ1-3	NA	NA	CSAQDSHSGNTIYF	TGCAGTGCTCAGGACAGTCACTCTGGAAACACCATATATTTT
TRBV28	TRBJ1-1	NA	NA	CASREQGVNTEAFF	TGTGCCAGCAGAGAACAGGGAGTGAACACTGAAGCTTTCTTT
TRBV7-2	TRBJ2-5	NA	NA	CASSLGWETQYF	TGTGCCAGCAGCTTAGGTTGGGAGACCCAGTACTTC
TRBV6-5	TRBJ1-4	NA	NA	CASSYGANEKLFF	TGTGCCAGCAGTTACGGAGCCAATGAAAAACTGTTTTTT
TRBV5-4	TRBJ1-2	TRBD1	NA	CASSTGGVETKGGYTF	TGTGCCAGCAGTACAGGGGGCGTAGAAACCAAAGGCGGCTACACCTTC
TRBV7-2	TRBJ1-1	NA	NA	CASRLDGYTEAFF	TGTGCCAGCAGGTTGGACGGGTACACTGAAGCTTTCTTT
TRBV19	TRBJ1-2	NA	NA	CASDPGTSPGYTF	TGTGCCAGCGACCCCGGGACATCCCCTGGCTACACCTTC
TRBV19	TRBJ2-7	TRBD1	NA	CASSGQGAGEQYF	TGTGCCAGTAGCGGGCAGGGGGCGGGCGAGCAGTACTTC
TRBV7-9	TRBJ1-6	NA	medium-sized	CASSPLLGSASPLHF	TGTGCCAGCAGCCCTCTATTAGGGAGCGCTTCACCCCTCCACTTT
TRBV6-5	TRBJ1-2	NA	NA	CASSFQLGDGYTF	TGTGCCAGCAGTTTCCAACTGGGGGACGGCTACACCTTC
TRBV7-9	TRBJ1-2	NA	few	CASSYDGNYGYTF	TGTGCCAGCAGTTACGACGGTAACTATGGCTACACCTTC